This passage covers 28 T cell receptor beta chains from one sample sequenced in a study of T-cell memory formation after mild COVID-19. TCRdb recomputed calls from the 5' RACE reads with MiXCR, one row per CDR3 protein. The sample consists of about 260,000 distinct CDR3 sequences, 8.2% of them appearing once. The sample comprised PBMCs or a T cell subset sorted from them (not recorded which). The receptor source for this set is a man between 18 and 35 years old who had mild COVID-19 (a few samples of this study predate the infection). Cell type and time point are not known.

This clonotype was observed a handful of times. This sequence joins TRBV29-1 and TRBJ1-2, with D possibly TRBD1 on 6 matching bases. V was shortened by 4 bases and J by 2 bases, with 11 bases between the two germline ends. CDR1 SQVTM and CDR2 ANQGSEA come from the germline V gene. The CDR3 loop spans 13 amino acids. CDR3 nucleotides: TGCAGCGTTGTAGGGGGACTGAACTATGGCTACACCTTC. Protein: CSVVGGLNYGYTF. Together with reference TRBV29-1 and TRBJ1-2, the CDR3 gives the full variable domain: SAVISQKPSRDICQRGTSLTIQCQVDSQVTMMFWYRQQPGQSLTLIATANQGSEATYESGFVIDKFPISRPNLTFSTLTVSNMSPEDSSIYLCSVVGGLNYGYTFGSGTRLTVV.

This clonotype was recorded a few times. This chain links TRBV5-6 with TRBJ1-6, with 9 bases lining up with TRBD1. The CDR3 spans 16 residues. V gave up 0 bases and J gave up 10 bases; unmatched junction bases: 8. Germline assignment: CDR1 SGHDT and CDR2 YYEEEE. DNA for the CDR3: TGTGCCAGCAGCTTGGCTGGGACAGGGCGGGGGTCACCCCTCCACTTT. Translating it yields CASSLAGTGRGSPLHF.

The sample holds a few counts of this clonotype. The rearrangement links TRBV20-1 to TRBJ2-7, with TRBD2 identical over 15 bases. Trimming cost V 6 bases and J 6 bases; bases outside gene matches: 6. The CDR3 is made up of 14 amino acids. Germline lookup yields CDR1 DFQATT and CDR2 SNEGSKA (reference sequence). For the CDR3, the DNA is TGCAGTGCCCGGACTAGCGGGGGGGCAGCCGAGCAGTACTTC. This sequence encodes CSARTSGGAAEQYF.

The chain is built from TRBV12-3 or TRBV12-4 and TRBJ2-1; D unclear. CDR3 length: 14 amino acids. Trimming pared 3 bases from V and 7 bases from J, leaving 13 bases between. Here the CDR3 DNA reads TGTGCCAGCAGTTTGGTCAGTGTGAGGAATGAGCAGTTCTTC. Translating gives CASSLVSVRNEQFF.

The chain links TRBV30 to TRBJ2-7; 9 positions agree with TRBD1. The J segment lost 7 bases and the V segment lost 1 base, leaving 11 bases of the junction unmatched. The CDR3 spans 15 residues. Per the germline V gene, CDR1 is GTSNPN and CDR2 is SVGIG (reference sequence). In nucleotides, the CDR3 is TGTGCCTGGAGTGGTCGGGACAGGGCAATTTGGGAGCAGTACTTC. Its translation is CAWSGRDRAIWEQYF.

The chain links TRBV7-9 to TRBJ2-3; 8 nucleotides line up with TRBD1. CDR3 length: 15 residues. Looked up from germline, CDR1 is SEHNR and CDR2 is FQNEAQ (reference sequence). J was trimmed by 4 bases and V by 5 bases; bases with no gene match: 8. The CDR3: CASSPRDRFSDTQYF. The CDR3 DNA sequence: TGTGCCAGCAGCCCCAGGGACAGGTTTTCAGATACGCAGTATTTT.

This clonotype was picked up many times. This chain links TRBV6-2 or TRBV6-3 with TRBJ2-2; D remains ambiguous. Germline V CDR1 and CDR2: MNHEY, SVGEGT. V dropped 2 bases and J dropped 3 bases, with 4 bases sitting between them. This CDR3 has 13 residues. CDR3 protein: CASSYTDTGELFF. CDR3 DNA sequence: TGTGCCAGCAGTTACACAGACACCGGGGAGCTGTTTTTT.

This clonotype was seen a handful of times. The CDR3 reads CASSGGPRNEQFF. CDR3 DNA sequence: TGCGCCAGCAGTGGGGGGCCAAGGAATGAGCAGTTCTTC. This chain connects TRBV5-1 to TRBJ2-1; either TRBD1 or TRBD2 may supply D (6 bases each). CDR1 and CDR2 from the germline V gene are SGHRS and YFSETQ. With 5 bases removed from V and 7 bases from J, the gap between germline ends came to 13 bases. The CDR3 is made up of 13 amino acids.

The chain uses TRBV28 and TRBJ1-6; TRBD1 aligns across 11 bases. This CDR3 is built from 15 residues. From germline, CDR1 is MDHEN and CDR2 SYDVKM. The trim removed 6 bases at V and 7 bases at J, leaving 5 bases unmatched. CDR3 amino acids: CASRTGQGANSPLHF. The CDR3 region has the DNA TGTGCCAGCAGGACCGGACAGGGGGCCAATTCACCCCTCCACTTT.

In its sample, this clonotype was seen many times. The chain links TRBV5-5 to TRBJ1-5; 8 bases agree with TRBD1. V shed 4 bases and J 8 bases; nucleotides not matched to a gene: 11. The CDR3 sequence is 15 residues long. CDR1 is SGHKS and CDR2 is YYEKEE in the germline V gene (reference sequence). This CDR3 is CASSKGQGPREPQHF. CDR3 nucleotides: TGTGCCAGCAGCAAAGGACAGGGCCCGAGGGAGCCCCAGCATTTT.

The chain links TRBV6-2 or TRBV6-3 to TRBJ1-5, with 8 bases lining up with TRBD1. With 3 bases clipped from V and 7 bases from J, the junction kept 5 bases outside the gene matches. The CDR3 totals 14 residues. Germline V lookup: CDR1 MNHEY, CDR2 SVGEGT. CDR3 coding DNA: TGTGCCAGCAGTTATGGAGGACAGGGCCAGCCCCAGCATTTT. Residues: CASSYGGQGQPQHF.

This clonotype showed up just once. This chain connects TRBV29-1 to TRBJ2-2; TRBD1 matches 8 bases. V was clipped by 1 base and J by 6 bases; unmatched bases: 7. The CDR3 consists of 15 residues. CDR1 SQVTM and CDR2 ANQGSEA come from the germline V gene. CDR3 DNA sequence: TGCAGCGTTGAAGGAGGACAGGGCCTATCCGGGGAGCTGTTTTTT. It codes for CSVEGGQGLSGELFF.

This chain joins TRBV7-2 and TRBJ2-3, with a tentative D call TRBD1 (5 bases). In germline, CDR1 is SGHTA, CDR2 FQGNSA. Between the trimmed V and J ends, which lost 2 bases and 5 bases, there was a span of 17 bases. This CDR3 has 16 amino acids. The CDR3 coding sequence is TGTGCCAGCAGCTTAAGGGGCGGACGTCTGAGAGATACGCAGTATTTT. Amino acid sequence: CASSLRGGRLRDTQYF.

The gene calls are TRBV20-1 and TRBJ2-3, with D tentatively TRBD2 (7 bases). Looked up from germline, CDR1 is DFQATT and CDR2 is SNEGSKA (reference sequence). The V gene lost 6 bases and the J gene lost 1 base, with 20 bases spanning the gap. The CDR3 spans 16 residues. CDR3 residues: CSATLGAGARTDTQYF. Here the CDR3 DNA reads TGCAGTGCCACTCTGGGGGCGGGGGCCCGCACAGATACGCAGTATTTT.

This clonotype showed up many times. The rearrangement uses TRBV24-1 and TRBJ2-3; no clear D. This CDR3 contains 13 residues. V was pared by 3 bases and J by 0 bases, with 3 bases between. CDR1 is KGHDR, CDR2 SFDVKD, per germline. CDR3 residues: CATSDGSTDTQYF. The CDR3 DNA reads TGTGCCACCAGTGATGGGAGCACAGATACGCAGTATTTT.

This clonotype occurred a few times. The chain combines TRBV20-1 with TRBJ1-2, with D maybe TRBD1 (6 bases). CDR1 and CDR2 from the germline V gene are DFQATT and SNEGSKA (reference sequence). This CDR3 spans 9 amino acids. V gave up 7 bases and J gave up 8 bases, with 8 bases separating them. CDR3: CSDDRGYTF. CDR3 sequence (DNA): TGCAGTGATGACAGGGGCTACACCTTC.

This clonotype was seen more than once but under ten times. The chain has TRBV12-3 or TRBV12-4 and TRBJ2-3; D is unresolved. CDR3 length: 14 residues. V gave up 3 bases and J gave up 5 bases, with 12 bases separating them. The CDR3 bases are TGTGCCAGCAGTTTGAATGGGGAACTAGATACGCAGTATTTT. It translates to CASSLNGELDTQYF.

V gene TRBV12-5 combines with J gene TRBJ2-1, with 8 bases identical to TRBD2. CDR1 is LGHNT, CDR2 FRNRAP, per germline. V shed 3 bases and J 5 bases; nucleotides not matched to a gene: 6. This CDR3 region has 15 residues. This chain's CDR3 is CASGFGGAVNNEQFF. As DNA, the CDR3 is TGTGCTAGTGGTTTCGGGGGGGCCGTTAACAATGAGCAGTTCTTC.

This clonotype has only a few counts. The J gene is TRBJ2-5, the V gene TRBV7-2, with 12 bases that match TRBD2. The germline V gene has CDR1 SGHTA and CDR2 FQGNSA. Unmatched junction bases numbered 8, after V lost 8 bases and J lost 7 bases. The CDR3 runs 14 residues. DNA of the CDR3: TGTGCCAGCGCCCCCCCTAGCGGGGGGGGGACCCAGTACTTC. Protein: CASAPPSGGGTQYF.

The table lists this clonotype with a few counts. The chain carries TRBV4-1 and TRBJ2-1, with TRBD1 identical over 8 bases. The CDR3 has 18 residues. V lost 5 bases, J lost 8 bases, and 20 bases stayed unmatched. CDR1 is MGHRA, CDR2 YSYEKL, per germline. The DNA of the CDR3 is TGCGCCAGCAGCTTGCATATCAGGACAGGGCTGACCCAGGATGAGCAGTTCTTC. Translating gives CASSLHIRTGLTQDEQFF.

The V gene is TRBV7-9, the J gene TRBJ1-5; no firm D call. V lost 1 base and J 2 bases, leaving 9 bases between the germline ends. CDR3 length: 15 amino acids. The germline V gene encodes CDR1 SEHNR and CDR2 FQNEAQ (reference sequence). In DNA form, the CDR3 reads TGTGCCAGCAGCTTAGGCGTAAGTGGCAATCAGCCCCAGCATTTT. Protein sequence: CASSLGVSGNQPQHF.

This clonotype was seen repeatedly, ten times or more. The rearrangement joins TRBV5-1 to TRBJ2-1; a possible D gene is TRBD2 (6 bases). CDR1 is SGHRS, CDR2 YFSETQ, per germline. V shed 5 bases and J shed 8 bases, with 20 bases lying between them. There are 15 residues in the CDR3. This chain's CDR3 is CASSRTHLGGDEQFF. CDR3 DNA sequence: TGCGCCAGCAGTCGAACCCACCTGGGAGGCGATGAGCAGTTCTTC.

There are a few counts of this clonotype. The chain employs TRBV5-4 and TRBJ1-1; no definite D call. Germline V gene data show CDR1 as SGHNT and CDR2 as YYREEE (reference sequence). This CDR3 region has 15 residues. V was clipped by 2 bases and J by 0 bases, with 11 bases between them. The CDR3 bases are TGTGCCAGCAGCTTATCCACCAGGATGAACACTGAAGCTTTCTTT. As protein: CASSLSTRMNTEAFF.

This chain connects TRBV3-1 to TRBJ1-2, with D perhaps matching TRBD1 (6 bases). The V gene lost 2 bases and the J gene lost 4 bases, with 17 bases spanning the gap. Germline CDR1 is LGHDT and CDR2 is YNNKEL (reference sequence). The CDR3 loop spans 16 amino acids. For the CDR3, the DNA is TGTGCCAGCAGCCAACAAAGCAGGGGTTGGGGCTATGGCTACACCTTC. This encodes CASSQQSRGWGYGYTF.

This clonotype was counted at least ten times. The gene calls are TRBV6-1 and TRBJ2-3; 8 bases are shared with TRBD1. With V trimmed by 6 bases and J by 1 base, 0 bases remained unmatched. In germline, CDR1 is MNHNS, CDR2 SASEGT. CDR3 length: 13 amino acids. CDR3 amino acids: CASRDRGTDTQYF. The CDR3 nucleotides are TGTGCCAGCAGGGACAGGGGCACAGATACGCAGTATTTT.

There are a few counts of this clonotype. The rearrangement links TRBV7-2 to TRBJ2-5; tentatively, D is TRBD1 or TRBD2 (5 bases each). The CDR3 consists of 13 residues. Germline V gene lookup returns CDR1 SGHTA and CDR2 FQGNSA. V was pared by 5 bases and J by 3 bases, with 10 bases between. DNA of the CDR3: TGTGCCAGCAGCCGGGACGGTGAAGAGACCCAGTACTTC. Translated: CASSRDGEETQYF.

There are a few counts of this clonotype. J is TRBJ2-6 and V is TRBV28, with D hard to call. Trimming stripped 5 bases from V and 4 bases from J, with 9 bases between. The CDR3 spans 14 residues. Per germline, CDR1 MDHEN and CDR2 SYDVKM. The CDR3 nucleotides are TGTGCCAGCAGTCCCCCCCGAGGGGCCAACGTCCTGACTTTC. It codes for CASSPPRGANVLTF.

The chain links TRBV5-1 to TRBJ1-2; weak D call: TRBD1 (6 bases). Trimming removed 4 bases from V and 0 bases from J, with 13 bases in between. Germline V gene lookup returns CDR1 SGHRS and CDR2 YFSETQ. The CDR3 is 15 amino acids. The CDR3 region has the DNA TGCGCCAGCAGCGCTGGGGGCTTAGCTAACTATGGCTACACCTTC. Translation gives CASSAGGLANYGYTF.